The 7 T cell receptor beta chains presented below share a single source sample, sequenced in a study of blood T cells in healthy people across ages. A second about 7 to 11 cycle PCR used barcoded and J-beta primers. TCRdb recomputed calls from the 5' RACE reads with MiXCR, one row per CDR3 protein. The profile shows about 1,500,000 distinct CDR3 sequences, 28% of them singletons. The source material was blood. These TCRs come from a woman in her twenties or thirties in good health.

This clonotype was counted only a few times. CDR3 nucleotide sequence: TGTGCCACCAGTGACCGCGGGACAGGGATGGAGACCCAGTACTTC. Amino acids: CATSDRGTGMETQYF. The V and J genes are TRBV24-1 and TRBJ2-5, with 9 nucleotides matching TRBD1. Germline trimming cut 4 bases from V and 5 bases from J; bases unmatched to any gene: 7. The germline V gene has CDR1 KGHDR and CDR2 SFDVKD. The CDR3 has 15 amino acids.

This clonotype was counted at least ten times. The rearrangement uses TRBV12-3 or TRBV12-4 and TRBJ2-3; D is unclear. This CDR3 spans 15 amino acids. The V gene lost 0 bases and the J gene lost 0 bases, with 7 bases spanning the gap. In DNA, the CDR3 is TGTGCCAGCAGTTTAGCAGCTATAAGCACAGATACGCAGTATTTT. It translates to CASSLAAISTDTQYF.

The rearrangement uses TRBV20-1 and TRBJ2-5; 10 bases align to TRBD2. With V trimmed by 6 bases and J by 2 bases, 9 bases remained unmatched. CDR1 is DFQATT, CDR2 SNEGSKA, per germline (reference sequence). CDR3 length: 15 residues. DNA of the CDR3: TGCAGTGCCCGGGTGAGCGGGAGGGGGCAAGAGACCCAGTACTTC. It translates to CSARVSGRGQETQYF.

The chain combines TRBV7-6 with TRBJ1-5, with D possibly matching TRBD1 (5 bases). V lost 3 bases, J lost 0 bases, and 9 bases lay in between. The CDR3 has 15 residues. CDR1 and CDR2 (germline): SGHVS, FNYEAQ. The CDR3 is CASSFRVYSNQPQHF. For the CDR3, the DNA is TGTGCCAGCAGCTTCAGGGTCTATAGCAATCAGCCCCAGCATTTT.

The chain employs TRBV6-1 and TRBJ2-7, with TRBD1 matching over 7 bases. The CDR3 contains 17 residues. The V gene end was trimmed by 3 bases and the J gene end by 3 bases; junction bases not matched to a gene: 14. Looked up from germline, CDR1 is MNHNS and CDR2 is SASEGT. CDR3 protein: CASSDLENRGPNYEQYF. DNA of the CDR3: TGTGCCAGCAGTGATCTAGAAAACAGGGGACCAAACTACGAGCAGTACTTC.

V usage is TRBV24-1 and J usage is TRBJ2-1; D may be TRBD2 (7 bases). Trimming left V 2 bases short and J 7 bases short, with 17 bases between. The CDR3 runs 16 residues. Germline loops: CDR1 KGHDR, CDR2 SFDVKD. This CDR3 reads CATSDSPRGGRNEQFF. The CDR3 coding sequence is TGTGCCACCAGTGATTCCCCGAGGGGGGGCCGAAATGAGCAGTTCTTC.

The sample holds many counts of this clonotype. DNA for the CDR3: TGTGCCAGCAACTCTCCCCGGGGCATTCAGTACTTC. Translated, it gives CASNSPRGIQYF. V is TRBV7-2 and J is TRBJ2-4; D may be TRBD2 (5 bases). The CDR3 is 12 residues long. The V end lost 7 bases, the J end lost 9 bases, and 13 bases lay between the germline ends. Germline CDR1 and CDR2: SGHTA and FQGNSA.